Sequencing of this TCR beta chain was carried out in a study of blood T cells in healthy people across ages (dated by TCRdb to between 2015 and 2016). In terms of the full investigation: In model experiments, template switching captured roughly one uniquely barcoded TCR beta cDNA molecule for every two T cells. Using deep sequencing normalized with unique cDNA molecular identifiers, the study measured how TCR beta repertoire diversity changes with age. The donors were divided into four age groups: young (average around 15 years), middle-aged (about 41), aged (approximately 62) and long-lived (approximately 74). Donors of different ages were randomly distributed across sequencing lanes to avoid experimental bias. The study analyzed two additional independent replicas of 1 million unique cDNA reads from the same blood draw for two donors, one aged 18 to 30 and one aged 80 or older.

To prepare the library, 5' RACE was applied. The sequencer was an Illumina HiSeq 2500. A second roughly 7 to 12 cycle PCR used a sample-barcoded 5' primer and a J-beta primer mix. A unique molecular identifier was introduced onto each TCR beta cDNA molecule by a template-switch 5' adaptor carrying 12 random nucleotides. Each sample yielded at least 3 million CDR3-containing paired-end reads. First-strand cDNA synthesis was performed from all RNA using the Mint cDNA synthesis kit, with priming by a TRBC-specific oligonucleotide. After uracil-DNA glycosylase treatment, a first 18-cycle PCR used universal primers M1SS and BC2_uni_R on all cDNA. On the authors' methods: For normalization, 1 million high-quality reads, each with a distinct molecular identifier, were randomly selected from each sample. Instead of being binned into consensus sequences, reads with shared molecular identifiers were discarded. MiTCR, run with a Q25 quality threshold and the strictest error-elimination algorithm, handled CDR3 identification, clonotype clustering and error correction. Lower-bound total TCR beta diversity was estimated with a nonparametric unseen species model using Euler transformation. The public reads were run again by TCRdb, first through fastp at Q25 and then through MiXCR, and only productive beta chains were kept. Each entry is one CDR3 protein sequence, shown with its most common DNA and genes. Here the V and J calls rest on TCRdb's processing, not on the authors' analysis. The sample records about 1.5 million distinct CDR3 sequences, around 42% of which are singletons. Approximately 7.9% of the sample belongs to the ten largest clones.

The approximately 41 donors, aged 6 to 90 years, were systemically healthy Caucasian individuals from Russia. Each donor gave ten milliliters of peripheral blood, collected into EDTA-treated Vacutainer tubes. Ficoll-Paque density-gradient centrifugation was used to isolate PBMCs, with at least 6 million per sample. Total RNA, at least 6 micrograms per sample, was extracted from PBMCs with Trizol reagent. For every donor, an aliquot of PBMCs went through flow cytometry to measure the percentages of naive CD45RAhigh/CD27high T cells. The CDR3 numbers 15 residues from cysteine through phenylalanine. Kept here is only the CDR3 DNA, which spans 45 bases and is read in frame from base 1. Trimming at the junction amounts to 4 bases on V and 3 bases on J, and the germline ends lie 13 bases apart. From the germline V gene (reference sequence), CDR1 is MNHEY and CDR2 is SMNVEV. Here is what the overall study found, with its caveats: As age increased, observed TCR beta diversity per million T cells dropped in a roughly linear way, and a significant reduction was already evident by age 40. Because profiling used bulk unsorted PBMCs, naive and antigen-experienced compartments could not be compared conclusively. Compared with the aged group, more naive CD4+ T cells, fewer expanded clones and increased TCR diversity were shown by the long-lived group, suggesting age selection. Because donor CMV infection status was unknown, age-related changes in expanded clonotypes were potentially confounded. The percentage of naive T cells measured by flow cytometry correlated strongly with observed TCR beta diversity. Estimates of total diversity from one million sequenced T cells were regarded as lower bounds and underestimates.

Points on this clonotype: Its recognized antigen is unknown. No much larger clone is present one base from it, and per-base qualities are unavailable.

The TCR sequence derives from a woman aged 18-29 years in good health. The material sequenced was blood. The sequence joins TRBV27 to TRBJ2-1; matching of 6 bases hints at TRBD2 as the D gene. The DNA sequence is given as TGTGCCAGCAGTTACCGGGACTGGATCTACAATGAGCAGTTCTTC. It specifies CASSYRDWIYNEQFF.